This T cell receptor (beta chain) was identified in a study of neurological immune-mediated disorders. The cDNA was synthesized by 5'RACE incorporating 10-nucleotide random UMIs. TCRdb recomputed calls from the 5' RACE reads with MiXCR, one row per CDR3 protein. The sample has 25,000 to 30,000 distinct CDR3 sequences; about 6.2% are singletons. Volunteers attending a blood bank in Maryland, USA, served as healthy controls. Findings of the study overall: No expanded-clone CDR3 amino acid sequence recurred across subjects, suggesting private TCR-beta repertoires.

Germline CDR1 DFQATT, CDR2 SNEGSKA (reference sequence). CDR3 length: 13 amino acids. V gave up 0 bases and J gave up 6 bases, with 11 bases separating them. Comments on this clonotype: Antigen unknown.

The clonotype comes from a woman aged 50 to 65 in good health. The specimen was PBMCs. The genes are TRBV20-1 and TRBJ2-5; a weak D match, TRBD2 (6 bases). The CDR3 region has the DNA TGCAGTGCTAGAGATCCCGGGAGCCAGACCCAGTACTTC. Protein sequence: CSARDPGSQTQYF.